This TCR beta chain was recorded in a study of blood T cells in healthy people across ages. A few counts support this clonotype. What it binds is not known. An end of the junction differs from the germline gene, which may be a read error. Findings and limits, study-wide: Age advanced and TCR beta diversity per million T cells fell, roughly linearly. In the absence of known donor CMV status, changes in expanded clonotypes were possibly confounded.

The CDR3 runs 13 residues. Germline values: CDR1 SGHTA, CDR2 FQGNSA. For the second PCR, which ran for about 6 to 11 cycles, a sample-barcoded 5' primer and a J-beta primer mix were used. From the 5' RACE reads, TCRdb called clonotypes with MiXCR, one entry per CDR3 protein. There are more than 650,000 distinct CDR3 sequences in the sample; 22% occur only once, and 20% to 25% lies in the top ten. Sequencing used blood. The chain couples TRBV7-2 to TRBJ2-3; perhaps TRBD2 as D (6 bases). This TCR was recovered from a man between 70 and 80 years old in good health. CDR3 residues: CASSHGLTDAQYF. As DNA, the CDR3 is TGTGCCAGCAGCCACGGACTAACAGATGCGCAGTATTTT.